The 21 T cell receptor beta chains below were found in one sample sequenced in a study of patients and donors after allogeneic stem cell transplantation (dated by TCRdb to 2018 to 2021). Receptors were amplified or captured by RT-PCR. Sequencing was performed on a NextSeq 550. In TCRdb, the public reads were trimmed at Q25 with fastp and aligned with MiXCR, with productive beta chains retained. Here each entry gathers all rows of one CDR3 protein and keeps the most common genes and DNA. The table for this sample lists about a million distinct CDR3 sequences; around 17% of them were counted only once. 5% to 7.5% of the sample goes to the ten largest clones. The sequenced sample consisted of blood, either unsorted or a sorted T cell fraction (not recorded which). All receptors derive from a human donor who was either an allogeneic HSCT recipient or a stem cell or donor lymphocyte infusion donor (not recorded which). It is not recorded whose cells these are; they may come from a transplant donor.

This clonotype was recorded many times. J is TRBJ2-1 and V is TRBV18; 11 bases are shared with TRBD2. The CDR3 runs 16 residues. The germline CDR1 and CDR2 sequences are KGHSH and LQKENI. Trimming removed 8 bases from V and 4 bases from J; junction bases left unmatched: 10. The CDR3 sequence is CASSPGTSGAYNEQFF. The CDR3 nucleotides read TGTGCCAGCAGCCCGGGGACTAGCGGAGCATACAATGAGCAGTTCTTC.

There are a few counts of this clonotype. This chain connects TRBV6-1 to TRBJ2-3; TRBD2 aligns across 8 bases. The V gene end was trimmed by 7 bases and the J gene end by 0 bases; junction bases not matched to a gene: 9. Germline CDR1 MNHNS, CDR2 SASEGT. This CDR3 spans 16 amino acids. The CDR3 DNA follows: TGTGCCAGCATAATGGCGGGAGGTCCTAGCACAGATACGCAGTATTTT. This codes for CASIMAGGPSTDTQYF.

The chain carries TRBV7-6 and TRBJ2-2; TRBD1 matches 7 bases. Trimming cost V 4 bases and J 7 bases; bases outside gene matches: 9. In germline, CDR1 is SGHVS, CDR2 FNYEAQ. The CDR3 is 15 amino acids. The CDR3 loop reads CASSSMTGKGGELFF. The CDR3 nucleotides are TGTGCCAGCAGCTCGATGACAGGGAAGGGCGGGGAGCTGTTTTTT. The full variable domain, completed using reference TRBV7-6 and TRBJ2-2, is GAGVSQSPRYKVTKRGQDVALRCDPISGHVSLYWYRQALGQGPEFLTYFNYEAQQDKSGLPNDRFSAERPEGSISTLTIQRTEQRDSAMYRCASSSMTGKGGELFFGEGSRLTVL.

This clonotype was found a few times. The chain links TRBV20-1 to TRBJ2-2, with 13 positions matching TRBD2. The germline V gene encodes CDR1 DFQATT and CDR2 SNEGSKA (reference sequence). The J segment lost 4 bases and the V segment lost 0 bases, leaving 11 bases of the junction unmatched. The CDR3 spans 19 residues. CDR3 residues: CSARDSRLAGGGSTGELFF. The CDR3, as DNA: TGCAGTGCTAGAGACTCGAGACTAGCGGGAGGCGGGAGCACCGGGGAGCTGTTTTTT.

The table lists this clonotype with many counts. V and J are TRBV11-2 and TRBJ2-7, with 11 nucleotides matching TRBD2. The CDR3 runs 15 residues. Germline loops: CDR1 SGHAT, CDR2 FQNNGV. Losses at the gene ends were 6 bases for V and 3 bases for J; bases not matched to a gene: 7. The DNA for the CDR3 is TGTGCCAGCAGTCTGGGGACTAGCGGAGTCTACGAGCAGTACTTC. It is translated as CASSLGTSGVYEQYF.

This clonotype was seen many times. This chain links TRBV12-3 or TRBV12-4 with TRBJ2-7; TRBD2 agrees at 9 bases. This CDR3 has 15 residues. V was clipped by 5 bases and J by 0 bases; unmatched bases: 5. The CDR3, as DNA: TGTGCCAGCAGTGGGACTAGCACGAGCTCCTACGAGCAGTACTTC. Residues: CASSGTSTSSYEQYF.

The chain links TRBV4-1 to TRBJ2-7, with TRBD1 matching over 11 bases. The CDR3 covers 15 residues. The germline gives CDR1 MGHRA, CDR2 YSYEKL. The trim removed 3 bases at V and 3 bases at J, leaving 4 bases unmatched. The CDR3 DNA sequence: TGCGCCAGCAGCCAGTCCGGGACAGGGGGCTACGAGCAGTACTTC. Amino acid sequence: CASSQSGTGGYEQYF.

This clonotype has more than one count but fewer than ten. The chain employs TRBV7-9 and TRBJ2-7; 7 bases are a match to TRBD1. Trimming at V came to 4 bases and at J to 4 bases, leaving 10 bases not matched to a gene. Germline CDR1 SEHNR, CDR2 FQNEAQ (reference sequence). This CDR3 has 15 residues. The CDR3 is CASSSPERQGYEQYF. CDR3 nucleotide sequence: TGTGCCAGCAGCTCCCCGGAAAGACAGGGTTACGAGCAGTACTTC.

The chain links TRBV7-9 to TRBJ1-1; a weak D match, TRBD1 (6 bases). With 5 bases removed from V and 3 bases from J, the gap between germline ends came to 19 bases. The V gene's germline CDR1 is SEHNR and CDR2 FQNEAQ (reference sequence). The CDR3 length is 16 residues. CDR3 bases: TGTGCCAGCAGCCCCACAGGGACTACTTGGGACACTGAAGCTTTCTTT. This codes for CASSPTGTTWDTEAFF.

As for this clonotype: One end of the junction does not line up with germline, which may come from a read error. This chain joins TRBV7-9 and TRBJ2-7; TRBD1 aligns across 7 bases. The CDR3 totals 15 residues. The V gene's germline CDR1 is SEHNR and CDR2 FQNEAQ (reference sequence). The chain's CDR3 is CASSKPGTETYKQYF. The CDR3 DNA reads as TGTGCCAGCAGTAAACCCGGGACAGAGACCTACAAGCAGTACTTC.

J is TRBJ2-3 and V is TRBV5-1; TRBD2 might be the D (5 bases). CDR1 and CDR2 from the germline V gene are SGHRS and YFSETQ. Trimming left V 1 base short and J 3 bases short, with 12 bases between. This CDR3 contains 15 residues. CDR3 residues: CASSLLTKGTDTQYF. The CDR3 nucleotides are TGCGCCAGCAGCTTGCTGACTAAGGGTACAGATACGCAGTATTTT.

On this clonotype itself: A much larger clone lies one base from this, so it may be a read error. The gene calls are TRBV9 and TRBJ1-1, with D possibly TRBD1 on 5 matching bases. V dropped 0 bases and J dropped 4 bases, with 7 bases sitting between them. The V gene's germline CDR1 is SGDLS and CDR2 YYNGEE. The CDR3 sequence is 13 residues long. CDR3 sequence: CASSVAQGTEAFF. The DNA of the CDR3 is TGTGCCAGCAGCGTAGCGCAGGGCACTGAAGCTTTCTTT.

The chain has TRBV12-3 or TRBV12-4 and TRBJ1-1; D remains ambiguous. The CDR3 has 15 residues. V was clipped by 2 bases and J by 5 bases, with 15 bases between them. For the CDR3, the DNA is TGTGCCAGCAGTTTAATGGGCAGGAGGGTGACTGAAGCTTTCTTT. Translated: CASSLMGRRVTEAFF.

The chain joins TRBV4-1 to TRBJ1-1, with 8 bases that match TRBD1. Per the germline V gene, CDR1 is MGHRA and CDR2 is YSYEKL. This CDR3 comprises 15 residues. The V segment lost 1 base and the J segment 1 base; nucleotides outside the gene matches: 2. CDR3 nucleotides: TGCGCCAGCAGCCAAGCCGACAGGGGGAACACTGAAGCTTTCTTT. This codes for CASSQADRGNTEAFF.

This clonotype has only a few counts. The chain carries TRBV7-2 and TRBJ2-2; D call uncertain. Trimming pared 2 bases from V and 8 bases from J, leaving 6 bases between. Germline V gene data show CDR1 as SGHTA and CDR2 as FQGNSA. The CDR3 has 12 residues. The CDR3 here is CASSLRFGELFF. The DNA for the CDR3 is TGTGCCAGCAGCTTAAGATTTGGGGAGCTGTTTTTT.

This clonotype was seen a few times. V gene TRBV9 combines with J gene TRBJ2-2; D not resolved. There are 12 residues in the CDR3. V lost 0 bases and J 7 bases, leaving 4 bases between the germline ends. Germline-derived CDR1 and CDR2 are SGDLS and YYNGEE. The CDR3 protein is CASSVDVGELFF. The CDR3 bases are TGTGCCAGCAGCGTAGACGTCGGGGAGCTGTTTTTT.

V and J are TRBV5-1 and TRBJ2-7, with 8 bases that match TRBD1. Trimming took 3 bases from V and 5 from J; bases not matched to a gene: 4. The CDR3 loop spans 13 amino acids. Germline-derived CDR1 and CDR2 are SGHRS and YFSETQ. The CDR3 coding sequence is TGCGCCAGCAGCTCGGACAGGGAGGACGAGCAGTACTTC. It is translated as CASSSDREDEQYF.

The rearrangement joins TRBV18 to TRBJ1-6; the D gene is possibly TRBD1 (5 bases). Trimming cost V 2 bases and J 6 bases, with 11 bases left between them. The CDR3 contains 15 residues. Germline V gene data show CDR1 as KGHSH and CDR2 as LQKENI. The CDR3 here is CASSPGSGLNSPLHF. The CDR3 nucleotides are TGTGCCAGCTCACCAGGGTCAGGGCTTAATTCACCCCTCCACTTT.

The chain recombines TRBV14 with TRBJ2-3, with D maybe TRBD2 (5 bases). The CDR3 consists of 15 residues. V lost 4 bases and J 0 bases, leaving 11 bases between the germline ends. Per the germline V gene, CDR1 is SGHDN and CDR2 is FVKESK. This chain's CDR3 is CASSRIGISTDTQYF. CDR3 in DNA: TGTGCCAGCAGCCGTATCGGGATTAGCACAGATACGCAGTATTTT.

V gene TRBV20-1 combines with J gene TRBJ2-2; D unclear. The V gene's germline CDR1 is DFQATT and CDR2 SNEGSKA (reference sequence). The CDR3 spans 14 residues. The V gene lost 0 bases and the J gene lost 8 bases, with 13 bases spanning the gap. The CDR3 DNA sequence: TGCAGTGCTAGAGATCCGCTGGCTGGAGGGGAGCTGTTTTTT. Its protein product is CSARDPLAGGELFF.

The V and J genes are TRBV10-3 and TRBJ2-7; TRBD2 is a possible D gene (5 bases). With 6 bases removed from V and 3 bases from J, the gap between germline ends came to 9 bases. The CDR3 extends over 12 amino acids. Germline loops: CDR1 ENHRY, CDR2 SYGVKD. CDR3 sequence: CAISLDFYEQYF. DNA of the CDR3: TGTGCCATCAGCCTGGACTTCTACGAGCAGTACTTC.